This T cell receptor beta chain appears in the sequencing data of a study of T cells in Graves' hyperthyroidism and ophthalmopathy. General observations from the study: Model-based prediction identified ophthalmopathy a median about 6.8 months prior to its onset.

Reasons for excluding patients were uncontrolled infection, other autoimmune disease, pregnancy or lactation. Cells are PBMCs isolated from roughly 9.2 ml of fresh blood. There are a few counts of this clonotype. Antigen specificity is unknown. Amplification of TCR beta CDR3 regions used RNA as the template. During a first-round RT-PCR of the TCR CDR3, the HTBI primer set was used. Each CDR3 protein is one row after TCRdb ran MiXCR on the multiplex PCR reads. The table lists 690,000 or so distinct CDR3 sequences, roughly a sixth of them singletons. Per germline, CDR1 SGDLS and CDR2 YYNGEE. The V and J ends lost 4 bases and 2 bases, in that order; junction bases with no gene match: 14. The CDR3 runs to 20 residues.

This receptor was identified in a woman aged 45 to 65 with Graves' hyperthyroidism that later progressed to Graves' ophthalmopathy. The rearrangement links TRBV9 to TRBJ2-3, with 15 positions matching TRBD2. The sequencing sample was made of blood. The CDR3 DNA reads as TGTGCCAGCAGCTTCCGGACTAGCGGGGGGGCACTAGACTACACAGATACGCAGTATTTT. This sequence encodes CASSFRTSGGALDYTDTQYF.